This T cell receptor (beta chain) is drawn from a study of radiotherapy plus CTLA-4 blockade in lung cancer. Using immunoSEQ multiplex PCR, the repertoire was profiled, and TCRdb retains in-frame clones only, with some absent. The sample consists of about 110,000 clones, approximately 81% of them appearing once. The material sequenced was peripheral blood, taken from a patient treated with radiotherapy plus ipilimumab. The TCR was taken from a human donor with non-small cell lung cancer that progressed on radiotherapy plus ipilimumab. Some clones in this sample may be carry-over from other donors' samples.

DNA of the CDR3: TGTGCCAGCAGAACAGGGTTGGTTCAGCCCCAGCATTTT. Encoded protein: CASRTGLVQPQHF. This chain links TRBV28 with TRBJ1-5; TRBD1 is a possible D gene (6 bases). V lost 6 bases and J lost 6, with 12 bases in between. CDR1 and CDR2 from the germline V gene are MDHEN and SYDVKM. The CDR3 is 13 amino acids.